The next 32 T cell receptor beta chains were all read from a single sample in a study of T cell responses to AZD1222 COVID-19 vaccine. Profiled with immunoSEQ multiplex PCR; TCRdb holds only in-frame clones, not every one. The data contain about 180,000 clones, around 90% of them singletons. Material: peripheral blood, obtained on day 0 of AZD1222 vaccination. These receptors originate from an adult in good health.

The gene calls are TRBV12-3 or TRBV12-4 and TRBJ1-2, with no clear D. CDR3 size: 11 residues. Trimming left V 1 base short and J 4 bases short, with 1 base between. CDR3 DNA: TGTGCCAGCAGTTTAGGCTATGGCTACACCTTC. As protein: CASSLGYGYTF.

This chain connects TRBV19 to TRBJ1-2; D gene unclear. This CDR3 is built from 13 residues. In germline, CDR1 is LNHDA, CDR2 SQIVND (reference sequence). V lost 4 bases to trimming and J lost 8 bases, with 14 bases between them. CDR3 in DNA: TGTGCCAGTAGTACCATACCCCGAAGCGGCTACACCTTC. This translates into CASSTIPRSGYTF.

The chain couples TRBV11-3 to TRBJ2-5; D might be TRBD1 or TRBD2, each matching 5 bases. Trimming cost V 5 bases and J 2 bases, with 12 bases left between them. CDR1 is SGHNT and CDR2 is YENEEA in the germline V gene. CDR3 size: 14 residues. The CDR3 region is CASSAGTAQETQYF. For the CDR3, the DNA is TGTGCCAGCAGCGCAGGGACCGCACAAGAGACCCAGTACTTC. The whole variable domain, filled in from reference TRBV11-3 and TRBJ2-5, reads EAGVVQSPRYKIIEKKQPVAFWCNPISGHNTLYWYLQNLGQGPELLIRYENEEAVDDSQLPKDRFSAERLKGVDSTLKIQPAELGDSAVYLCASSAGTAQETQYFGPGTRLLVL.

V gene TRBV7-9 combines with J gene TRBJ1-3; TRBD1 is a possible D gene (5 bases). Germline V CDR1 and CDR2: SEHNR, FQNEAQ (reference sequence). The CDR3 consists of 16 residues. Trimming took 5 bases from V and 0 from J, leaving 14 bases between them. CDR3 DNA: TGTGCCAGCAGCCCACGAGGGGCGAGCTCTGGAAACACCATATATTTT. Its translation is CASSPRGASSGNTIYF.

This clone is a singleton in its sample. The chain is built from TRBV2 and TRBJ1-1; TRBD1 is a possible D gene (5 bases). The V and J ends lost 7 bases and 1 base respectively, with 16 bases between them. This CDR3 region has 15 residues. Germline CDR1 SNHLY, CDR2 FYNNEI. CDR3 coding DNA: TGTGCCAGCAATGCACTCGCGGACAAGAACACTGAAGCTTTCTTT. This encodes CASNALADKNTEAFF.

The chain couples TRBV29-1 to TRBJ2-7, with 8 nucleotides matching TRBD1. V trimming: 6 bases; J trimming: 1 base; junction bases outside the gene matches: 8. From germline, CDR1 is SQVTM and CDR2 ANQGSEA. This CDR3 region has 14 residues. CDR3 region: CSVGPGQESYEQYF. The CDR3 DNA sequence: TGCAGCGTAGGCCCGGGACAGGAGTCCTACGAGCAGTACTTC.

The chain carries TRBV4-3 and TRBJ2-5; 12 bases map to TRBD2. Germline V gene sequence: CDR1 LGHNA, CDR2 YSLEER. This CDR3 spans 19 amino acids. Germline trimming cut 0 bases from V and 1 base from J; bases unmatched to any gene: 9. DNA of the CDR3: TGCGCCAGCAGCCAAGAGGTGACTAGCGGGGGAGCCATCCAAGAGACCCAGTACTTC. The encoded protein is CASSQEVTSGGAIQETQYF.

The V gene is TRBV5-1, the J gene TRBJ2-3, with D maybe TRBD2 (6 bases). The germline V gene encodes CDR1 SGHRS and CDR2 YFSETQ. V was trimmed by 6 bases and J by 1 base, leaving 18 bases between them. The CDR3 is made up of 16 amino acids. The DNA for the CDR3 is TGCGCCAGCAATGTCGGGTGGGGGGATCGCACAGATACGCAGTATTTT. Translated, it gives CASNVGWGDRTDTQYF.

The chain is built from TRBV4-2 and TRBJ2-3; TRBD2 might be the D (6 bases). Per germline, CDR1 LGHNA and CDR2 YNFKEQ. V was cut by 4 bases and J by 1 base, with 9 bases left in between. The CDR3 loop spans 14 amino acids. The CDR3 coding sequence is TGTGCCAGCAGCCGACGACTAGGCACAGATACGCAGTATTTT. Translating it yields CASSRRLGTDTQYF.

The chain is built from TRBV6-4 and TRBJ1-2; TRBD1 might be the D (5 bases). This CDR3 spans 13 amino acids. Germline-derived CDR1 and CDR2 are MRHNA and SNTAGT. Trimming stripped 5 bases from V and 6 bases from J, with 13 bases between. The CDR3 nucleotides read TGTGCCAGCAGTCCTCAGGGAGGACATGGCTACACCTTC. Its protein product is CASSPQGGHGYTF.

The rearrangement joins TRBV2 to TRBJ2-4; a possible D gene is TRBD1 (5 bases). CDR3 length equals 19 residues. V lost 5 bases and J lost 0, with 23 bases in between. The germline V gene has CDR1 SNHLY and CDR2 FYNNEI. The CDR3 DNA reads TGTGCCAGCAGTTTAGACAGACGGGCCACCCCTGTAGCCAAAAACATTCAGTACTTC. Its protein product is CASSLDRRATPVAKNIQYF.

The chain joins TRBV19 to TRBJ1-5; D remains ambiguous. Looked up from germline, CDR1 is LNHDA and CDR2 is SQIVND (reference sequence). Trimming took off 11 bases at V and 6 bases at J, with 23 bases between the two ends. There are 15 residues in the CDR3. CDR3 sequence: CARSKLRLGGQPQHF. DNA for the CDR3: TGTGCCCGATCGAAACTAAGGCTAGGAGGTCAGCCCCAGCATTTT.

This clone was recorded only once. This chain joins TRBV28 and TRBJ2-4, with 7 bases identical to TRBD2. J lost 9 bases, V lost 3 bases, and 8 bases had no gene match. The CDR3 runs to 14 residues. The germline V gene encodes CDR1 MDHEN and CDR2 SYDVKM. CDR3 DNA sequence: TGTGCCAGCAGTTTCAGGACTCCGGGGGGCATTCAGTACTTC. Translating it yields CASSFRTPGGIQYF.

This chain connects TRBV6-5 to TRBJ2-7; D might be TRBD1 (6 bases). Trimming stripped 5 bases from V and 2 bases from J, with 10 bases between. The CDR3 is made up of 13 amino acids. The germline V gene has CDR1 MNHEY and CDR2 SVGAGI. Here the CDR3 DNA reads TGTGCCAGCAGTCAGCAGGGGACCTACGAGCAGTACTTC. Protein product: CASSQQGTYEQYF.

Here the CDR3 DNA reads TGTGCCAGCAGTTCCCTCCCTACCGGGGAGCTGTTTTTT. It yields the protein CASSSLPTGELFF. The rearrangement links TRBV12-3 or TRBV12-4 to TRBJ2-2; unclear D gene. CDR3 size: 13 residues. The ends were cut back, 4 bases at V and 5 bases at J, with 8 bases in the middle.

The V and J genes are TRBV10-3 and TRBJ2-7; weak D call: TRBD2 (6 bases). V gave up 9 bases and J gave up 6 bases, with 15 bases separating them. Germline lookup yields CDR1 ENHRY and CDR2 SYGVKD. The CDR3 consists of 12 residues. CDR3 nucleotides: TGTGCCATGGCCGGCGGGGCCGGCGAGCAGTACTTC. Protein: CAMAGGAGEQYF.

The rearrangement links TRBV19 to TRBJ2-3; D assignment may be TRBD1 or TRBD2 (5 bases each). Per germline, CDR1 LNHDA and CDR2 SQIVND (reference sequence). The V gene lost 1 base and the J gene lost 2 bases, with 10 bases spanning the gap. This CDR3 has 15 residues. The CDR3 region is CASSIGEGHTDTQYF. CDR3 DNA sequence: TGTGCCAGTAGTATAGGTGAGGGGCACACAGATACGCAGTATTTT.

The chain has TRBV3-1 (or the pseudogene TRBV3-2) and TRBJ1-5; D unresolved. The CDR3 length is 14 residues. Germline V gene sequence: CDR1 LGHDT, CDR2 YNNKEL (reference sequence). V gave up 0 bases and J gave up 6 bases, with 9 bases separating them. The chain's CDR3 is CASSQDWSGQPQHF. DNA for the CDR3: TGTGCCAGCAGCCAAGATTGGTCGGGTCAGCCCCAGCATTTT.

This chain uses TRBV11-2 with TRBJ2-7, with 7 bases matching TRBD1. This CDR3 is built from 15 residues. Germline lookup yields CDR1 SGHAT and CDR2 FQNNGV. The V segment lost 6 bases and the J segment 6 bases; nucleotides outside the gene matches: 14. DNA of the CDR3: TGTGCCAGCAGTCTGGGGACAGTCAAAAGTGGCGAGCAGTACTTC. Amino acids: CASSLGTVKSGEQYF.

This rearrangement joins TRBV12-5 to TRBJ1-5; possibly TRBD1 for D (5 bases). The V and J ends lost 3 bases and 0 bases respectively, with 21 bases between them. Germline loops: CDR1 LGHNT, CDR2 FRNRAP. The CDR3 contains 19 residues. The CDR3 DNA reads TGTGCTAGTGGTTTCACACCGAGGGGTTTTGGTGATAGCAATCAGCCCCAGCATTTT. This sequence encodes CASGFTPRGFGDSNQPQHF.

V and J are TRBV5-4 and TRBJ2-7; D not certain. Germline CDR1 reads SGHNT; CDR2 reads YYREEE (reference sequence). The CDR3 contains 13 residues. V dropped 0 bases and J dropped 3 bases, with 7 bases sitting between them. The CDR3, as DNA: TGTGCCAGCAGCTTGGGGAGTAGCTACGAGCAGTACTTC. This translates into CASSLGSSYEQYF.

The rearrangement joins TRBV24-1 to TRBJ2-2, with 8 bases lining up with TRBD1. Germline V gives CDR1 KGHDR, CDR2 SFDVKD. V lost 4 bases, J lost 1 base, and 4 bases stayed unmatched. This CDR3 region has 16 residues. The CDR3 sequence is CATSDPGQGNTGELFF. DNA for the CDR3: TGTGCCACCAGTGACCCCGGACAGGGGAACACCGGGGAGCTGTTTTTT.

The genes are TRBV7-2 and TRBJ2-7, with D perhaps TRBD1 (5 bases). The CDR3 runs to 14 residues. CDR1 is SGHTA, CDR2 FQGNSA, per germline. Trimming took 1 base from V and 3 from J, leaving 10 bases between them. CDR3 coding DNA: TGTGCCAGCAGCTTAGATGGGGCATACTACGAGCAGTACTTC. This sequence encodes CASSLDGAYYEQYF.

This sequence joins TRBV2 and TRBJ2-4; D remains unclear. Trimming removed 6 bases from V and 1 base from J, with 10 bases in between. The germline CDR1 and CDR2 sequences are SNHLY and FYNNEI. CDR3 length: 14 amino acids. CDR3: CASRLTWAKNIQYF. The CDR3 DNA follows: TGTGCCAGCAGACTCACATGGGCCAAAAACATTCAGTACTTC.

The V and J genes are TRBV13 and TRBJ1-3; 7 bases agree with TRBD1. The CDR3 runs 15 residues. Germline lookup yields CDR1 PRHDT and CDR2 FYEKMQ (reference sequence). The junction had 4 bases not matched to a gene; V was cut back by 2 bases and J by 3 bases. The CDR3 sequence: CASSLHRGYGNTIYF. Written as DNA, the CDR3 is TGTGCCAGCAGCTTACACAGGGGCTATGGAAACACCATATATTTT.

The V and J genes are TRBV19 and TRBJ2-3; 9 nucleotides line up with TRBD1. V was pared by 6 bases and J by 4 bases, with 17 bases of the junction left unmatched. This CDR3 contains 18 residues. The germline V gene encodes CDR1 LNHDA and CDR2 SQIVND (reference sequence). CDR3 DNA: TGTGCCAGTAGCAAACTTATACCGGGACAGGGTGGGGCAGATACGCAGTATTTT. Translating gives CASSKLIPGQGGADTQYF.

V is TRBV5-1 and J is TRBJ2-1, with TRBD1 as a possible D gene (6 bases). V was trimmed by 4 bases and J by 3 bases, leaving 11 bases between them. CDR1 is SGHRS and CDR2 is YFSETQ in the germline V gene. CDR3 length: 14 residues. The CDR3 DNA sequence: TGCGCCAGCAGCCACGACAGGAGCTACAATGAGCAGTTCTTC. It codes for CASSHDRSYNEQFF.

The CDR3 DNA is TGTGCCAGCAGCTTCAGACAGGGAAATCGCGAGACCCAGTACTTC. Amino acid sequence: CASSFRQGNRETQYF. The rearrangement uses TRBV7-8 and TRBJ2-5, with 7 bases that match TRBD1. Germline assignment: CDR1 SGHVS and CDR2 FQNEAQ. J gave up 5 bases and V 3 bases, and 9 bases lay outside the gene matches. This CDR3 comprises 15 residues.

CDR3 region: CASSSRDRGWNEQFF. In DNA, the CDR3 is TGTGCCAGCAGCTCCCGGGACAGGGGGTGGAATGAGCAGTTCTTC. V gene TRBV13 combines with J gene TRBJ2-1, with 11 bases fitting TRBD1. CDR1 is PRHDT and CDR2 is FYEKMQ in the germline V gene (reference sequence). The junction had 6 bases not matched to a gene; V was cut back by 4 bases and J by 7 bases. The CDR3 covers 15 residues.

This chain joins TRBV7-2 and TRBJ1-4; the D is unclear. CDR1 SGHTA and CDR2 FQGNSA come from the germline V gene. Trimming left V 2 bases short and J 9 bases short, with 16 bases between. There are 15 residues in the CDR3. CDR3 residues: CASSLSPALEQKLFF. CDR3 coding DNA: TGTGCCAGCAGCTTATCGCCGGCCCTGGAGCAAAAACTGTTTTTT.

The chain couples TRBV9 to TRBJ1-5; no clear D gene. Trimming removed 0 bases from V and 9 bases from J, with 10 bases in between. The CDR3 has 13 residues. CDR1 and CDR2 (germline): SGDLS, YYNGEE. CDR3 sequence: CASSVEHSGPQHF. CDR3 in DNA: TGTGCCAGCAGCGTAGAACACAGCGGGCCCCAGCATTTT.

This chain joins TRBV10-3 and TRBJ1-1; unclear D gene. In germline, CDR1 is ENHRY, CDR2 SYGVKD. V shed 10 bases and J shed 8 bases, with 17 bases lying between them. The CDR3 is made up of 12 amino acids. CDR3 in DNA: TGTGCCACCGCTCACCAAAGACCCGAAGCTTTCTTT. Residues: CATAHQRPEAFF.